This TCR beta chain was identified during a study of shared clonotypes between healthy human individuals. Study overall: Used for every donor were three CD4 naive, three CD4 memory, two CD8 naive and one CD8 memory plate.

Study findings and constraints: The low donor count limited represented genetic and exposure-history diversity. Sequencing depth was expected to affect clonotype sharing among donors.

For sorted subsets, approximately 0.2 ug DNA per replicate equaled approximately 30,000 T cell genomes. Generated by immunoSEQ multiplex PCR, the TCRdb table keeps only in-frame clones and is missing some. Of 2 million to 2.5 million clones in the sample, around 95% were seen once. As to this clone: The antigen is not known.

The germline V and J ends were trimmed by 1 base and 13 bases, with 7 bases remaining between them. The CDR3 contains 11 residues. CDR1 and CDR2 from the germline V gene are SEHNR and FQNEAQ (reference sequence). The sample taken for sequencing was naive CD4+ T cells sorted from blood. The subset: CD45RA+ positively selected. The rearrangement links TRBV7-9 to TRBJ1-4; no clear D. The TCR comes from a man aged 18 to 29 in good health. The CDR3 reads CASSLDSGLFF. The CDR3 nucleotides are TGTGCCAGCAGCTTAGACAGTGGACTGTTTTTT.